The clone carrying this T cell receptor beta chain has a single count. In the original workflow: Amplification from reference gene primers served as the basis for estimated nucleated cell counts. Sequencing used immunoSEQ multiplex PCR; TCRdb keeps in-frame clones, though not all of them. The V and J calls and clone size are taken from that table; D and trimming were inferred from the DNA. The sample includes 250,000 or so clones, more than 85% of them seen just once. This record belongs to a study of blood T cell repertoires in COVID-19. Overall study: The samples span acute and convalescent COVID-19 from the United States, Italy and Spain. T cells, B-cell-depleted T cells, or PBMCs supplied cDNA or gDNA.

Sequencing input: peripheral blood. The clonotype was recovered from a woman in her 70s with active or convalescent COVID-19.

CDR3: CASSSGQGTGYTF. The CDR3 DNA is TGTGCCAGCTCATCGGGACAGGGGACGGGCTACACCTTC. The rearrangement links TRBV18 to TRBJ1-2; 10 nucleotides align to TRBD1. Germline CDR1 is KGHSH and CDR2 is LQKENI. With V trimmed by 5 bases and J by 8 bases, 5 bases remained unmatched. The CDR3 runs 13 residues.